This T cell receptor (beta chain) originates from a study of cytomegalovirus exposure and HLA in healthy donors (dated by TCRdb to 2015 to 2018). About the full investigation: An earlier analysis of 587 of the donors reported under 300 Gb of sequence data and 117 million unique TCR beta sequences obtained from 180 million or so T cells. Genome-wide SNP genotypes for about 60% of the 666 donors were used in a later genetic analysis, which treated that subset as a discovery cohort. Both class I and class II loci were covered by HLA typing, at four-digit resolution. An earlier analysis of around 640 of the donors used high-throughput TCR beta sequencing to judge whether each TCR beta V gene segment behaved as functional or pseudogenic. Among about 390 genotyped donors of the cohort, an average of approximately 230,000 unique TCR beta nucleotide sequences were sequenced per donor, roughly 20% of them non-productive. In the later analysis, no new phenotypic data were used to find candidate immune exposures; instead, reliance was placed on TCR beta sequences and their occurrence across donors. Every repertoire in the discovery cohort had been generated on one and the same sequencing platform. Approximately 310 gigabases of sequencing data and some 85 million unique TCR sequences were included in an early release covering about 620 HLA-typed donors. Of the 398 genotyped donors, less than 85% were placed in the genetic ancestry cluster associated with self-reported Caucasian donors. The number of donors typed differed by locus, with roughly 620-630 for A, B, C, DRB1 and DQB1, around 560 for DQA1, 606 for DPA1, and 472 for DPB1. The study profiled the T cell repertoires of about 720 subjects by immunosequencing and related them to cytomegalovirus serostatus. The study combined high-throughput TCR immunosequencing, statistical association of individual TCRs with disease status, and machine learning to predict cytomegalovirus infection status. Besides the first cohort of 550 to 750 subjects, a separate validation cohort made up of around 120 different subjects was used. Roughly five DR-DQ haplotypes were handled as single units for association and clustering, since linkage in the cohort was strong. Alongside the repertoire data, information on donor age, sex, ethnicity and CMV serostatus was compiled. To study patterns of TCR occurrence, a later analysis re-analyzed previously published TCR beta repertoires from 550 to 800 donors and added high-resolution HLA genotyping. The study was designed to test whether signatures of past pathogen exposure could be identified by cataloging public T cell receptors. What the research found in general, with its limitations: In a later analysis, TCR association rates were found to vary across HLA loci, with the most associated TCRs seen for DRB1 alleles and the fewest for HLA-C alleles. Because HLA typing was missing for some donors at each locus, association tests included only the typed subset. According to a later genetic analysis, donors in an Asian-associated ancestry cluster had fewer N-insertions in productive TCRs than the approximately 630-donor mean. This cohort had only TCR beta chains sequenced, and the lack of alpha or paired-chain data limited which features could be detected. The sequencing pipeline was judged likely to have produced a cluster of highly shared sequence variants as a technical artifact. Three of the identified cytomegalovirus-associated TCR beta chains were confirmed in vitro to be specific for cytomegalovirus antigens. A further reported finding was that TCR beta sequences accurately predicted the HLA-A and HLA-B alleles for most subjects in the first cohort. The classifier was reported to diagnose cytomegalovirus status with high specificity and sensitivity in both the original cohort and the validation cohort. Several of the top co-occurrence clusters appeared to be linked to parvovirus B19, influenza, CMV and Epstein-Barr virus, according to a later analysis. Some 15 rarely observed V segments, including chromosome 9 orphons, were excluded from the earlier analysis of about 500 of the donors because counts were too low. An association between a missense DCLRE1C variant and V-gene and J-gene trimming of TCR beta chains was found in a later genetic analysis and replicated in an independent cohort. An earlier analysis of some 560 of the donors showed that most TCR beta V segments appeared in productive rearrangements either about 87% or about 30% of the time, which broadly matched IMGT annotations. The authors suggested that the approach could potentially be extended to other disease states and immunological phenotypes. Across donors, most TCR sequences were observed very rarely, whereas some public TCRs were present in many individuals. At a false discovery rate of 0.05, a later analysis linked under 20,000 TCR beta sequences to specific HLA alleles. Linkage disequilibrium might explain the correlated functional status among segregating V segments, but an unknown experimental factor could not be excluded. Sequencing depth was assumed to be roughly uniform across donors in the presence/absence analyses, though that assumption may not hold. A total of fewer than 200 TCR beta chains were listed by the study as associated with cytomegalovirus. For the cohort, immune exposure information was limited to CMV serostatus. A later analysis found that most CMV-associated TCR beta chains appeared HLA-restricted, with HLA associations seemingly driven largely by CMV exposure. Some IMGT-functional V segments, including TRBV6-2 and TRBV6-3, could not be told apart with the 87-base-pair reads, so those segments were excluded. When HLA alleles, especially DR and DQ, strongly co-occurred, TCR associations were difficult to assign to individual alleles. Compared with equally common non-associated chains, HLA-associated TCR beta chains in a later analysis were more clonally expanded and had lower generation probabilities.

The method behind the library was the immunoSEQ multiplex PCR assay. A mixture of 60 forward primers for TCR Vbeta segments and 13 reverse primers for TCR Jbeta segments was used in the multiplex PCR. A multiplex PCR assay on genomic DNA amplified the CDR3 region of rearranged TCR beta genes. The amplified TCR beta libraries were sequenced on the Illumina HiSeq System as 87-base-pair reads. In the paper's pipeline: A later analysis counted tens of millions of unique TCR beta chains across the 500 to 850 repertoires, and about 10 million of these chains were shared by at least two donors. Raw reads were error-corrected and collapsed into unique sequences with a nearest-neighbor algorithm that merged closely related sequences to remove PCR and sequencing errors. CDR3 sequences were aligned to IMGT reference sequences to assign V, D and J gene segments. Each retained sequence needed at least a six-nucleotide match to both a V gene segment and a J gene segment. Rearrangements were called productive when the CDR3 lacked stop codons and stayed in frame with V and J; all others were non-productive. CDR3 was defined according to IMGT convention as the region running from the second conserved V-encoded cysteine to the conserved J-encoded phenylalanine. In an earlier analysis of around 570 of the donors, sequences lacking an unambiguous match to a single V gene segment were excluded. An earlier analysis of some 500 of the donors classified V segments as functional when productive rearrangements were above 56.7% and as segregating when the standard deviation between donors was above 5%. To diagnose cytomegalovirus status from the catalog of TCR beta chain sequences, a statistical classification framework was built. V and J gene assignment, in a later analysis, came from comparing TCR nucleotide sequences with IMGT/GENE-DB human TR gene sequences. Using the TCRdist pipeline, a later analysis assigned CDR3 sequences along with most-parsimonious VDJ recombination scenarios. In a later analysis, each TCR beta chain was defined by its CDR3 amino acid sequence together with its V-gene family, and reads lacking a unique V-gene family were excluded. As a way to deal with suspected cross-contamination and a sequencing artifact, a later analysis dropped over 550 nucleotide sequences that were highly shared and had low generation probability. A later analysis calculated a clonal expansion index for each public chain from normalized within-repertoire ranks of inferred template counts. In a later analysis, generation probabilities were computed with a VDJ recombination model fitted to out-of-frame rearrangements, and the resulting probabilities were checked against IGoR. Hypergeometric tests were used in a later analysis to score TCR-TCR, TCR-HLA and TCR-CMV co-occurrence, with a repertoire-size bias correction applied to the TCR pairs. A later analysis estimated false discovery rates by permuting HLA or CMV assignments 20 times. In a later analysis, co-occurring TCRs were grouped using DBSCAN, with TCRdist sequence similarity added in when clustering inside HLA-allele-positive subsets. For co-occurrence clustering, repertoires with fewer than 30,000 or more than 120,000 public chains were excluded, along with roughly 5 repertoires with anomalous nucleotide sharing. TCRdb mirrors the immuneACCESS table, restricted to in-frame sequences. Some clones are absent from its copies; in checked studies, under half trace to an unresolved V gene, and the reason for the others is unknown. V, J and clone size are those of that table, while D and trimming were read from the DNA. The sample records roughly 100,000 clones, over 65% of which are singletons. The ten largest account for about 4% of the sample.

The CDR3 covers 15 residues, taking in both the cysteine and the phenylalanine. The sequence is cut down to CDR3 DNA, 45 bases in frame from base 1. The germline ends are 19 bases apart after V is trimmed by 3 bases and J by 8 bases. The germline V gene (reference sequence) supplies CDR1 MNHEY and CDR2 SMNVEV. The cohort was made up of under 800 healthy bone marrow donors. All cohort members were sampled while nominally healthy, although unrecorded immune exposures were likely present. The donor was CMV seronegative and was included in the group of over 300 seronegative cohort members. A peripheral blood sample was collected from each donor, and TCR beta sequencing was performed on peripheral blood mononuclear cells. Genomic DNA was extracted from the blood cell samples with the Qiagen DNeasy Blood Extraction Kit. With regard to this clone: The target of this receptor is not known. No quality values exist for individual bases; no much larger clone is one base distant.

The specimen sequenced was PBMCs. The sequence links TRBV27 to TRBJ1-1, with TRBD1 perhaps the D gene, on 6 matching bases. The TCR was taken from a man between 45 and 60 years old in good health and CMV-seronegative. The sequenced DNA is TGTGCCAGCAGTTTGGGGGGGCTCAGCCGCGCCGAAGCTTTCTTT. It translates as CASSLGGLSRAEAFF.